This TCR beta chain was profiled in a study of naive and memory T cell subsets. General observations from the study: Diversity fell and Gini index rose from naive through CM, EM, EMRA. Naive and memory repertoire findings lacked a ground truth for validation. A few larger clonotypes appeared in naive repertoires, especially CD8, possibly memory cells re-expressing CD45RA.

Cells stained for CD3, CD4, CD8, CD45RA, CD27 and viability were sorted into four CD45RA/CD27 subsets. Both TRBC1 and TRBC2 were covered by a beta constant-region primer of two equimolar oligonucleotides. The ligated cDNA underwent four PCR rounds using SP2 and nested alpha and beta constant-region primers. TCRdb reanalysed the UMI-ligation and nested PCR reads using MiXCR and keeps one entry per CDR3 protein. The sample lists roughly 100,000 distinct CDR3 sequences, about 14% occurring once. This clonotype was picked up a small number of times. Its specificity is unknown. This CDR3 contains 17 residues.

This TCR came from a human donor in good health. The source material was naive CD8+ T cells from blood. The chain is built from TRBV21-1 and TRBJ1-5. TRBV21-1 is noted as a pseudogene. CDR3 region: CASSKRRWATAARPQHF. CDR3 nucleotide sequence: TGTGCCAGCAGCAAACGCCGATGGGCAACAGCCGCGCGGCCCCAGCATTTT.